These 3 T cell receptor beta chains originate from one sample sequenced in a study of blood T cell repertoires in COVID-19. The protocol was immunoSEQ multiplex PCR, while the TCRdb copy is restricted to in-frame clones and leaves out a portion. The table shows 200,000 to 250,000 clones, with over 70% occurring only once. The sample consisted of PBMCs or T cells enriched from blood (not recorded which). The source of these receptors is a woman younger than 45 who had been exposed to COVID-19.

The CDR3 reads CASSPPGLAGVNYNEQFF. In nucleotides, the CDR3 is TGTGCCAGCAGCCCCCCGGGACTAGCGGGAGTAAACTACAATGAGCAGTTCTTC. This chain links TRBV3-1 (or the pseudogene TRBV3-2) with TRBJ2-1; TRBD2 matches 14 bases. The CDR3 spans 18 residues. Looked up from germline, CDR1 is LGHDT and CDR2 is YNNKEL (reference sequence). Germline trimming cut 4 bases from V and 3 bases from J; bases unmatched to any gene: 8.

The rearrangement links TRBV28 to TRBJ2-7, with 11 bases fitting TRBD2. The CDR3 sequence is 18 residues long. Germline V gives CDR1 MDHEN, CDR2 SYDVKM. V lost 3 bases, J lost 0 bases, and 10 bases stayed unmatched. In DNA, the CDR3 is TGTGCCAGCAGTTTCGGGACTAGCGGTTCTTTTATCTCCTACGAGCAGTACTTC. Encoded protein: CASSFGTSGSFISYEQYF.

The genes are TRBV18 and TRBJ1-2, with D possibly TRBD1 on 6 matching bases. This CDR3 region has 14 residues. V lost 3 bases to trimming and J lost 3 bases, with 11 bases between them. CDR1 is KGHSH and CDR2 is LQKENI in the germline V gene. The CDR3: CASSPRGGDYGYTF. The CDR3 nucleotides are TGTGCCAGCTCACCCCGAGGGGGAGACTATGGCTACACCTTC.